This T cell receptor beta chain was retrieved from a study of blood T cell repertoires in COVID-19. Across the whole study: Sites in the United States, Italy and Spain provided acute and convalescent COVID-19 samples. From T cells, B-cell-depleted T cells, or PBMCs came the material, which was cDNA or gDNA.

In the authors' workflow: Researchers report that nucleated cell counts were estimated from reference gene primer amplification. Sequencing used immunoSEQ multiplex PCR; TCRdb keeps in-frame clones, though not all of them. Clone size and V and J calls were adopted from that table, with D and trimming inferred from the DNA. This table has 150,000 or so clones, around 82% appearing once. The V and J ends lost 7 bases and 4 bases, in that order; junction bases with no gene match: 6. The length of the CDR3 is 14 residues. Per germline, CDR1 SEHNR and CDR2 FQNEAQ (reference sequence). Sequenced: peripheral blood. This clonotype originated in an older woman with acute or convalescent COVID-19. The rearrangement uses TRBV7-9 and TRBJ2-2; 7 bases are a match to TRBD1. CDR3 nucleotides: TGTGCCAGCAAGGCACAGGGGAGCACCGGGGAGCTGTTTTTT. This codes for CASKAQGSTGELFF. Supplemented by reference TRBV7-9 and TRBJ2-2, the full variable domain reads DTGVSQNPRHKITKRGQNVTFRCDPISEHNRLYWYRQTLGQGPEFLTYFQNEAQLEKSRLLSDRFSAERPKGSFSTLEIQRTEQGDSAMYLCASKAQGSTGELFFGEGSRLTVL.